This record covers a single T cell receptor (beta chain). The specificity of this receptor is unknown. Qualities for individual bases were not recorded, and no much larger clone is one base off. Genomic DNA was isolated from the sorted cells so that the TCRbeta CDR3 region could be sequenced. The immunoSEQ Assay was used to sequence the TCRbeta CDR3 regions. In TCRdb, the immuneACCESS table is reduced to in-frame sequences with V and J assigned. These tables do not hold every clone; where another copy was compared, an unresolved V gene accounts for under half, and the others remain unexplained. This sample is represented by around 97,000 clones; about nine tenths of them were singletons. Approximately 5.7% of the sample belongs to the ten largest clones. Patients with a history of autoimmune disease or receiving systemic immunosuppression were excluded from the trial. Peripheral blood for TCR sequencing was drawn from every dose cohort at baseline, at cycle 4 day 1 and at cycle 7 day 1. Samples came from an open-label, multicenter, first-in-human phase I dose-escalation trial of ivuxolimab. Adults with locally advanced or metastatic melanoma, renal cell, hepatocellular, or head and neck squamous cell carcinoma were enrolled in the trial. CD4+ and CD8+ T cells were sorted separately from peripheral blood before TCR sequencing.

The data stem from a study of OX40 agonist ivuxolimab in advanced cancers. For the study in its entirety: The costimulatory receptor OX40 (CD134) was targeted by ivuxolimab, a fully human IgG2 agonistic monoclonal antibody. The monotherapy dose-escalation portion (N ≈ 50 patients) of the phase I ivuxolimab trial is reported in the paper. Of the 50 to 55 dose-escalation patients, hepatocellular carcinoma was present in around 20, melanoma in roughly 15, renal cell carcinoma in 9 and head and neck cancer in 9. In the dose-escalation cohort, 82.7% of patients were male, and the mean age was roughly 60 years, with a range of roughly 23 to 85. Intravenous ivuxolimab was administered to patients every 2 weeks at six dose levels: 0.01, 0.1, 0.3, 1.5, 3 and 10 mg/kg. Prior anti-PD-1, anti-PD-L1 or anti-CTLA-4 therapy was permitted, and checkpoint inhibitors had been received by about 37% of dose-escalation patients. Three dose-escalation patients achieved partial responses, one with hepatocellular carcinoma and two with cutaneous melanoma. Peripheral TCRbeta sequencing aimed to test whether ivuxolimab altered TCR sequence diversity and caused clonal T-cell expansion.

What the research found in general, with its limitations: In the 0.1-3.0 mg/kg groups, partial responders were among the patients with the lowest normalized peripheral clonal expansion, particularly in CD8+ T cells. The antigen specificity of the clonally expanded peripheral T cells was not determined. After ivuxolimab, expanded clones were on average more numerous among CD8+ T cells than among CD4+ T cells. At doses from 0.1 to 3.0 mg/kg, clonal expansion was seen in both CD4+ and CD8+ blood T cells between baseline and week 6. Low levels of normalized T-cell clonal expansion were also seen in some patients who did not respond.

Sequencing used CD4+ or CD8+ T cells sorted from blood, obtained in a trial of the OX40 agonist ivuxolimab. The TCR originated in an adult with an advanced solid tumor such as melanoma, head and neck, liver or kidney cancer.

The CDR3 corresponds to CASSLTGPLQAFF. In nucleotides, the sequence is TGTGCCAGCTCCTTGACAGGGCCATTGCAAGCTTTCTTT. This chain joins TRBV28 to TRBJ1-1, with 7 bases matching TRBD1. CDR1 and CDR2 are read off the germline V gene as MDHEN and SYDVKM. V lost 8 bases and J lost 9 bases, and the count of bases not matched to a germline gene is 12. Taken from cysteine to phenylalanine, the CDR3 has 13 residues. Just CDR3 DNA is preserved here, 39 bases in frame from base 1.